These T cell receptor beta chains were read from a single sample in a study of T cells in Graves' hyperthyroidism and ophthalmopathy. Each CDR3 protein gets one entry after TCRdb re-called the multiplex PCR reads with MiXCR. Altogether just over 550,000 distinct CDR3 sequences are present, approximately 44% being singletons, with the ten largest covering roughly 8.2%. Sequenced material: peripheral blood or thyroid tissue (not recorded which). Source of these receptors: a woman between 18 and 29 years old with Graves' hyperthyroidism. CDR3s include the opening cysteine and the closing phenylalanine or tryptophan. The D gene is left open where the match is weak. Clone size is stated in some rows and not others, as once, few, many or a class when expanded.

TRBJ1-4	few	TRBV7-2	NA	TGTGCCAGCAGCCACGGGGGACTGACTAATGAAAAACTGTTTTTT	CASSHGGLTNEKLFF
TRBJ2-7	few	TRBV7-2	NA	TGTGCCAGCAGCCTGACTGGAGCCCCTTACGAGCAGTACTTC	CASSLTGAPYEQYF
TRBJ1-6	NA	TRBV2	TRBD1	TGTGCCAGCAGTGAAGTGGGGCGACAGGGCAATTCACCCCTCCACTTT	CASSEVGRQGNSPLHF
TRBJ1-2	NA	TRBV29-1	NA	TGCAGCGTTGAAGATCGGGCCAGTCCGGGGGCTAACTATGGCTACACCTTC	CSVEDRASPGANYGYTF
TRBJ1-4	few	TRBV19	NA	TGTGCCAGTACGAGGGGGAATAGAGAAAAACTGTTTTTT	CASTRGNREKLFF
TRBJ1-3	few	TRBV7-3	TRBD1	TGTGCCATCTCGGACAGGCCCGACTCTGGAAACACCATATATTTT	CAISDRPDSGNTIYF
TRBJ1-5	few	TRBV6-5	NA	TGTGCCAGCAGTTACAGGGGTTTTGGCAATCAGCCCCAGCATTTT	CASSYRGFGNQPQHF
TRBJ1-1	many	TRBV7-3	NA	TGTGCCAGCAGCTTGGGGAGGGGGATTAACACTGAAGCTTTCTTT	CASSLGRGINTEAFF
TRBJ1-5	NA	TRBV6-1	NA	TGTGCCAGCTCTGAGGGGGAGCCCCAGCATTTT	CASSEGEPQHF
TRBJ1-2	NA	TRBV10-3	NA	TGTGCCATCAGTGACGAAGGGGCGCGGGGCTACACCTTC	CAISDEGARGYTF
TRBJ2-7	few	TRBV10-3	NA	TGTGCCGTAACCAGGCATAATAGCTCCTACGAGCAGTACTTC	CAVTRHNSSYEQYF
TRBJ2-7	NA	TRBV10-3	TRBD2	TGTGCCACTCGTAGCGGGGGGTTCAACGAGCAGTACTTC	CATRSGGFNEQYF
TRBJ1-1	few	TRBV7-3	TRBD1	TGTGCCAGCAGTATGCAGGGGGGCACTGAAGCTTTCTTT	CASSMQGGTEAFF
TRBJ1-1	few	TRBV7-9	TRBD1	TGTGCCAGCAGTTTACAGGGGGCTGAGGCTGAAGCTTTCTTT	CASSLQGAEAEAFF
TRBJ2-5	NA	TRBV5-1	TRBD1	TGCGCCAGCGCGGCAGGGGGCGGCCAAGAGACCCAGTACTTC	CASAAGGGQETQYF
TRBJ2-7	few	TRBV20-1	NA	TGCAGTGCTAACGGCCCGTACGAGCAGTACTTC	CSANGPYEQYF
TRBJ1-2	few	TRBV4-2	TRBD1	TGTGCCAGCAGCCAAAATGGACAGGACGGCTACACCTTC	CASSQNGQDGYTF
TRBJ2-7	NA	TRBV7-2	NA	TGTGCCAGCAGCTTATCACCGGGTTACGAGCAGTACTTC	CASSLSPGYEQYF
TRBJ1-2	few	TRBV20-1	NA	TGCAGTGCTAGGTCCGGTCTCCACTATGGCTACACCTTC	CSARSGLHYGYTF
TRBJ1-1	few	TRBV15	TRBD1	TGTGCCACCAGCAGGGACAGGGGCGACACTGAAGCTTTCTTT	CATSRDRGDTEAFF
TRBJ2-7	few	TRBV7-9	TRBD1	TGTGCCAGCAGCCCAACCTTACAGGGGATCGAGCAGTACTTC	CASSPTLQGIEQYF
TRBJ1-5	many	TRBV7-2	NA	TGTGCCAGCAGCCGACAGCGGGAGGTTCAGCCCCAGCATTTT	CASSRQREVQPQHF
TRBJ1-2	NA	TRBV6-5	TRBD1	TGTGCCAGCAGTTCTGACAGGGTCTACACCTTC	CASSSDRVYTF
TRBJ2-5	NA	TRBV24-1	TRBD2	TGTGCCACCGCCGACCCGATAGCGGGAGATGTAAAGACCCAGTACTTC	CATADPIAGDVKTQYF
TRBJ1-2	few	TRBV2	NA	TGTGCCAGCCTGACAGGTCGTGGCTACACCTTC	CASLTGRGYTF
TRBJ1-1	once	TRBV10-3	NA	TGTGCCATCAGGGGAGCTAAGGGCGGAGGCACTGAAGCTTTCTTT	CAIRGAKGGGTEAFF
TRBJ2-6	NA	TRBV12-3/TRBV12-4	TRBD2	TGTGCCAGCGGTTCTAGCGGGTCTGGGGCCAACGTCCTGACTTTC	CASGSSGSGANVLTF
TRBJ2-5	NA	TRBV7-2	NA	TGTGCCAGCAGCAAAACAGTGACGGAGACCCAGTACTTC	CASSKTVTETQYF
TRBJ2-3	NA	TRBV25-1	TRBD2	TGTGCCAGCAGTGTCGGTGAGGGACTAGGGCTCACAGATACGCAGTATTTT	CASSVGEGLGLTDTQYF
TRBJ1-5	NA	TRBV6-2/TRBV6-3	NA	TGTGCCAGCAGCCGCAGGATGGGTAGCAATCAGCCCCAGCATTTT	CASSRRMGSNQPQHF
TRBJ1-1	few	TRBV12-3/TRBV12-4	NA	TGTGCCAGCACCTTGGGTCAGAGGAACACTGAAGCTTTCTTT	CASTLGQRNTEAFF
TRBJ2-5	NA	TRBV12-5	NA	TGTGCTAGTGGTTCCTCAAAAGAGACCCAGTACTTC	CASGSSKETQYF
TRBJ1-4	NA	TRBV7-9	NA	TGTGCCAGCAGCTCCAGGCTAAGGAATCGTGAAAAACTGTTTTTT	CASSSRLRNREKLFF
TRBJ1-1	NA	TRBV5-1	TRBD1	TGCGCCAGCAGCTCCTACAGGGGAGGGAACACTGAAGCTTTCTTT	CASSSYRGGNTEAFF
TRBJ2-7	many	TRBV20-1	TRBD2	TGCAGTGCTAGAGAGCTAGCGGGGGACTCCTACGAGCAGTACTTC	CSARELAGDSYEQYF
TRBJ1-4	NA	TRBV12-3/TRBV12-4	TRBD1	TGTGCCAGCAGGGAAGGGACAGAAGAAAAACTGTTTTTT	CASREGTEEKLFF
TRBJ1-2	many	TRBV7-9	NA	TGTGCCAGCAGTATAGGGGGAGGGGACTTCTATGGCTACACCTTC	CASSIGGGDFYGYTF
TRBJ1-6	few	TRBV2	NA	TGTGCCAGCAGTGAAGCACAACCCGGGACTTATAATTCACCCCTCCACTTT	CASSEAQPGTYNSPLHF
TRBJ1-4	NA	TRBV29-1	NA	TGCAGCGTCGGTCTGGAGCCCTGGACACAACTGGGGGGTACAACTAATGAAAAACTGTTTTTT	CSVGLEPWTQLGGTTNEKLFF
TRBJ2-2	NA	TRBV13	NA	TGTGCCAGCAATCTCGTTCAGTTGGCTACCCTACAACACAACACCGGGGAGCTGTTTTTT	CASNLVQLATLQHNTGELFF
TRBJ1-5	NA	TRBV7-3	NA	TGTGCCAGCAGCTCAACAGGGACGGGGCAGCCCCAGCATTTT	CASSSTGTGQPQHF
TRBJ1-2	NA	TRBV15	TRBD1	TGTGCCACCAGCAGTTTGTCGCAGGGGGCTAGCTATGGCTACACCTTC	CATSSLSQGASYGYTF
TRBJ1-2	many	TRBV24-1	NA	TGTGCCACCAGTGACCCTGACAGGAAGGGTGGCTACACCTTC	CATSDPDRKGGYTF
TRBJ2-7	few	TRBV19	TRBD1	TGTGCCATTCCGACAGGGGACCTCCACGAGCAGTACTTC	CAIPTGDLHEQYF
TRBJ2-7	NA	TRBV7-2	NA	TGTGCCAGCAGCCCTATTACCATCGAGCAGTACTTC	CASSPITIEQYF
TRBJ1-2	few	TRBV10-3	TRBD1	TGTGCCACTCCGGGACAGGGTTCTAACTATGGCTACACCTTC	CATPGQGSNYGYTF
TRBJ1-5	NA	TRBV7-8	TRBD1	TGTGCCAGCGGTACAGGGGGCGATCAGCCCCAGCATTTT	CASGTGGDQPQHF
TRBJ1-5	NA	TRBV2	NA	TGTGCTAGAGATCGGGGGTATAGCAATCAGCCCCAGCATTTT	CARDRGYSNQPQHF
TRBJ1-2	NA	TRBV2	NA	TGTGCCAGCAGTTTATCGTCGGCGGGGAGGAATGGCTACACCTTC	CASSLSSAGRNGYTF
TRBJ1-1	NA	TRBV24-1	NA	TGTGCCACCAGTGATTTTGGCACCACCGAAGCTTTCTTT	CATSDFGTTEAFF
TRBJ2-3	NA	TRBV12-3/TRBV12-4	TRBD1	TGTGCCAGCAGTTTAAGGACAGGTCTAGCTCCGGATACGCAGTATTTT	CASSLRTGLAPDTQYF
TRBJ2-1	NA	TRBV20-1	NA	TGCAGTGCTAGTTCCATTGGTCGGGACAATGAGCAGTTCTTC	CSASSIGRDNEQFF
TRBJ2-2	few	TRBV14	NA	TGTGCCAGCAGCCAGAGGGTAAACGGGGAGCTGTTTTTT	CASSQRVNGELFF
TRBJ1-4	many	TRBV7-6	NA	TGTGCCAGCAGCCCTCGGGTGGCGAGTGAAAAACTGTTTTTT	CASSPRVASEKLFF
TRBJ1-1	once	TRBV29-1	NA	TGCAGCTTAGCGAGAGAAACTGAAGCTTTCTTT	CSLARETEAFF
TRBJ1-5	NA	TRBV15	NA	TGTGCCACCAGCAGAGAGTCGCCAGGAGATCAGCCCCAGCATTTT	CATSRESPGDQPQHF
TRBJ1-1	many	TRBV24-1	NA	TGTGCCACCAGTGAGTGGGGGACTGAAGCTTTCTTT	CATSEWGTEAFF
TRBJ2-5	many	TRBV24-1	TRBD2	TGTGCCACCAGTGATTCCCGTCCTTGGGGGGAGGGAGAGACCCAGTACTTC	CATSDSRPWGEGETQYF